This T cell receptor (beta chain) appears in the sequencing data of a study of OX40 agonist ivuxolimab in advanced cancers. General study results and limits: In CD8+ T cells, expanded clones were on average more numerous than in CD4+. Normalized T-cell clonal expansion was also low in some nonresponders.

This clone was counted a few times. Its antigen is not known. A history of autoimmune disease or systemic immunosuppression excluded patients. CDR1 and CDR2 from the germline V gene are SGHKS and YYEKEE (reference sequence). V was cut by 3 bases and J by 4 bases, with 16 bases left in between. The CDR3 covers 15 residues. Generated by immunoSEQ multiplex PCR, the TCRdb table keeps only in-frame clones and is missing some. The sample holds some 66,000 clones; over 60% are singletons and the top ten take roughly 1.6%. The TCR comes from an adult with an advanced solid tumor such as melanoma, head and neck, liver or kidney cancer. The input for sequencing was CD4+ or CD8+ T cells sorted from blood, taken in a trial of the OX40 agonist ivuxolimab. This chain links TRBV5-5 with TRBJ1-1, with a weak D call TRBD1 (6 bases). The CDR3: CASSWRLQGTTEAFF. The CDR3 DNA reads TGTGCCAGCAGCTGGCGGCTGCAGGGGACCACTGAAGCTTTCTTT.